This T cell receptor (beta chain) was identified in a study of cytomegalovirus exposure and HLA in healthy donors. PCR employed 60 Vbeta and 13 Jbeta primers. TCRdb's table, derived via immunoSEQ multiplex PCR, lists solely in-frame clones and lacks some. The sample holds tens of thousands of clones, 35% to 55% seen once. Germline-derived CDR1 and CDR2 are SGHRS and YFSETQ. This CDR3 comprises 14 residues. Trimming shortened V by 0 bases and J by 4 bases, and 9 bases separated the two germline ends. The chain uses TRBV5-1 and TRBJ2-3; a weak D match, TRBD1 (6 bases). This clonotype originated in a woman in her 50s in good health and CMV-seronegative. The specimen sequenced was PBMCs. CDR3 nucleotides: TGCGCCAGCAGCTTGGGCCACAGGGCAGATACGCAGTATTTT. Translating it yields CASSLGHRADTQYF.